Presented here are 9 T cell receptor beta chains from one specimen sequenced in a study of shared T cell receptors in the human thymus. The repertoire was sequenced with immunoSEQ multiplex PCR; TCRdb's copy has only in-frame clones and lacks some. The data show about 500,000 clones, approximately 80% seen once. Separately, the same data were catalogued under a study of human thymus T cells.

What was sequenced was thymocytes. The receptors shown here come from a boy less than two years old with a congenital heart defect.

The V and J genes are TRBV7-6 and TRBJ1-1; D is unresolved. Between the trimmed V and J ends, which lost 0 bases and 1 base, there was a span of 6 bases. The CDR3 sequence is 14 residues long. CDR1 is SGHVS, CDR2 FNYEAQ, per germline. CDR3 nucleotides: TGTGCCAGCAGCTTAGCCGGGAAGAACACTGAAGCTTTCTTT. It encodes CASSLAGKNTEAFF.

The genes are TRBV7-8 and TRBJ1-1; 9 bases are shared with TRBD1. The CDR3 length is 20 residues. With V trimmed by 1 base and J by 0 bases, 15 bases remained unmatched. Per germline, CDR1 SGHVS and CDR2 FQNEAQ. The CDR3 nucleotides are TGTGCCAGCAGCTTAGGGGTCCGGGTCGGGGACAGGGCATTGAACACTGAAGCTTTCTTT. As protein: CASSLGVRVGDRALNTEAFF.

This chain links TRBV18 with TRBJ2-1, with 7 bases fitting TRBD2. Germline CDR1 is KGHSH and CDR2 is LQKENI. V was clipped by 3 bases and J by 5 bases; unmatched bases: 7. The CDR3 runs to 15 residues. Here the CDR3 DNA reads TGTGCCAGCTCACCGGGGCTCGCGGGGGACAATGAGCAGTTCTTC. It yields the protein CASSPGLAGDNEQFF.

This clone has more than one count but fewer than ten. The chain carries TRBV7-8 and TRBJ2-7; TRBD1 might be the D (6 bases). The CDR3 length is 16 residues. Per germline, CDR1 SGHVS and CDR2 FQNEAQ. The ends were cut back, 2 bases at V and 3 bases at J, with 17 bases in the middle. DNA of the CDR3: TGTGCCAGCAGCTTATGGCCCCCGGGACACTACTACGAGCAGTACTTC. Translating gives CASSLWPPGHYYEQYF.

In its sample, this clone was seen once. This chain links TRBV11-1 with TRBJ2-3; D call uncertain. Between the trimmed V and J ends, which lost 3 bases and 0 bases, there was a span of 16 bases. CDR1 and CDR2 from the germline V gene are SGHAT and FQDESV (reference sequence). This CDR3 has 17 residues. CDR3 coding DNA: TGTGCCAGCAGCTTCGGTCTATCGGGTGCTAGCACAGATACGCAGTATTTT. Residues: CASSFGLSGASTDTQYF.

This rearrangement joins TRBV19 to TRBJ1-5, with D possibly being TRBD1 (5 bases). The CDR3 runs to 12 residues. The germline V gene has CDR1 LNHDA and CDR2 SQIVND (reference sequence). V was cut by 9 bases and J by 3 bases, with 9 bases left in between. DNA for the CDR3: TGTGCCAGCAAGGGGTTCAATCAGCCCCAGCATTTT. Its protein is CASKGFNQPQHF.

The CDR3 spells CASSLNLQGARGNQPQHF. DNA for the CDR3: TGTGCCAGCAGTTTGAATCTACAGGGGGCGCGTGGCAATCAGCCCCAGCATTTT. The V call is TRBV28, the J call TRBJ1-5; 9 positions match TRBD1. The CDR3 extends over 18 amino acids. The ends lost 3 bases at V and 2 bases at J; junction bases unmatched: 11. CDR1 MDHEN and CDR2 SYDVKM come from the germline V gene.

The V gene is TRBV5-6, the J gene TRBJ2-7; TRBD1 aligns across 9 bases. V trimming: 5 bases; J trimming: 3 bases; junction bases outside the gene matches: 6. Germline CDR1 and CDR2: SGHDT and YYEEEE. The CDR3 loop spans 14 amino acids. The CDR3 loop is CASRRDREDYEQYF. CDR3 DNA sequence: TGTGCCAGCAGACGGGACAGGGAGGACTACGAGCAGTACTTC. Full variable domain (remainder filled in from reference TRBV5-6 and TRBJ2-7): DAGVTQSPTHLIKTRGQQVTLRCSPKSGHDTVSWYQQALGQGPQFIFQYYEEEERQRGNFPDRFSGHQFPNYSSELNVNALLLGDSALYLCASRRDREDYEQYFGPGTRLTVT.

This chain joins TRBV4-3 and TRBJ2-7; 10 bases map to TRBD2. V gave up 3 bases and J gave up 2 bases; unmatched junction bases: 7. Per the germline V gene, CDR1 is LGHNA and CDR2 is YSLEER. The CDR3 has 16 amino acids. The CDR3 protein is CASSQAAAGGTYEQYF. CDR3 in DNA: TGCGCCAGCAGCCAGGCAGCAGCGGGAGGGACCTACGAGCAGTACTTC.